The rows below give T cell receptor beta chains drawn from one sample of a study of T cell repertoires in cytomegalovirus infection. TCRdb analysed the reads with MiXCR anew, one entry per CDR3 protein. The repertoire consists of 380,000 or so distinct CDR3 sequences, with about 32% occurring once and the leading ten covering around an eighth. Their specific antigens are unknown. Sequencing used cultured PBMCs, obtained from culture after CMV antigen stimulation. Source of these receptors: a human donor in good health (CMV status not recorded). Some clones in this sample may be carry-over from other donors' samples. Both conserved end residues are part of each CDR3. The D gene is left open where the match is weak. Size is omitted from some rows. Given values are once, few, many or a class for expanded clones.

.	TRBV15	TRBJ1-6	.	TGTGCCACCAGCAGAGATGGCACAGGTTCACCCCTCCACTTT	CATSRDGTGSPLHF
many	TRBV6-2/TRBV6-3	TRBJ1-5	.	TGTGCCAGCACAGGGCGAAGTCAGCCCCAGCATTTT	CASTGRSQPQHF
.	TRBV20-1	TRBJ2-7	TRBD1	TGCAGTGCTGCCGGGACAGGGTTCTACGAGCAGTACTTC	CSAAGTGFYEQYF
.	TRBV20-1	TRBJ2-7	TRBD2	TGCAGTGCTAGAGATGTGACTAGCGCCAACTCCTACGAGCAGTACTTC	CSARDVTSANSYEQYF
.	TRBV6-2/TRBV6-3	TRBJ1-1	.	TGTGCCAGCAGTTCCCCCCACACTGAAGCTTTCTTT	CASSSPHTEAFF
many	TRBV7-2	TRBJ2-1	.	TGTGCCAGCAGCCCGTCGAGGGATGAGCAGTTCTTC	CASSPSRDEQFF
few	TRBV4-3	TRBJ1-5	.	TGCGCCAGCAGCCAAGATTCCCAGGGTTTCAATCAGCCCCAGCATTTT	CASSQDSQGFNQPQHF
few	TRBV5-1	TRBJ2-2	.	TGCGCCAGCCTCGGCAGGGGCGGGTCCGGGGAGCTGTTTTTT	CASLGRGGSGELFF
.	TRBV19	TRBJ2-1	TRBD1	TGTGCCAGTAAACCGGGACAGGGACGAGGGTCCTACAATGAGCAGTTCTTC	CASKPGQGRGSYNEQFF
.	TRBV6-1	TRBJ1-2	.	TGTGCCAGCAGTGAACAAACAGGGAAGGTGTCGAGGGGCTACACCTTC	CASSEQTGKVSRGYTF
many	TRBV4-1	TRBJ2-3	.	TGCGCCAGCAGCCAAGTTAGCACAGATACGCAGTATTTT	CASSQVSTDTQYF
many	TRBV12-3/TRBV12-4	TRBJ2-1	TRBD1	TGTGCCAGCAGTTCCCCCCGGGACAGGACAAACAATGAGCAGTTCTTC	CASSSPRDRTNNEQFF
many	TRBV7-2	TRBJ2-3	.	TGTGCCAGCAGCCCCTGGGCAGGGGGCACAGATACGCAGTATTTT	CASSPWAGGTDTQYF